This T cell receptor (beta chain) was documented in a study of blood T cell repertoires in COVID-19. About the study: COVID-19 samples, acute and convalescent, were from the United States, Italy and Spain.

Measured with immunoSEQ multiplex PCR; TCRdb has only the in-frame clones, and not every one. This sample carries about 220,000 clones, 80% to 90% of them seen once, and the ten largest clones take roughly 2.7%. The CDR3 sequence is 14 residues long. The V and J ends lost 3 bases and 7 bases respectively, with 12 bases between them. Germline V gene data show CDR1 as SNHLY and CDR2 as FYNNEI. This TCR derives from a woman aged 40 to 50 with active or convalescent COVID-19. The chain is built from TRBV2 and TRBJ1-4; the D is unclear. Sample: peripheral blood. CDR3 DNA: TGTGCCAGCAGTGATCCCTCAGAAAGTGAAAAACTGTTTTTT. Translating gives CASSDPSESEKLFF.